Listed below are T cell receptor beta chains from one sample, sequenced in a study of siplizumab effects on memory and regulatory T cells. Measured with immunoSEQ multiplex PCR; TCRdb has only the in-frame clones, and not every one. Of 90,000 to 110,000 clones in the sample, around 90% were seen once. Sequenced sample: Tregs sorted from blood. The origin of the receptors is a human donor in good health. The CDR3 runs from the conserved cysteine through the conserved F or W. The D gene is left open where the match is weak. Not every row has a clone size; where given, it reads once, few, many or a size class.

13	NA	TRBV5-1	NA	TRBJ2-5	CASSSAGEETQYF	TGCGCCAGCAGTTCCGCAGGGGAGGAGACCCAGTACTTC
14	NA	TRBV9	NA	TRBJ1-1	CASSAGPQNTEAFF	TGTGCCAGCAGCGCCGGACCTCAGAACACTGAAGCTTTCTTT
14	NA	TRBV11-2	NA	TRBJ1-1	CASNPQILNTEAFF	TGTGCCAGCAACCCACAGATATTGAACACTGAAGCTTTCTTT
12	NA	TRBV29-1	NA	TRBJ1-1	CSVGGANTEAFF	TGCAGCGTTGGGGGGGCTAACACTGAAGCTTTCTTT
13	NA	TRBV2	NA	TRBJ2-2	CASQGPMGGELFF	TGTGCCAGCCAGGGGCCGATGGGCGGGGAGCTGTTTTTT
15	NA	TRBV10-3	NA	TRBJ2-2	CAISESRANTGELFF	TGTGCCATCAGTGAGTCACGAGCGAACACCGGGGAGCTGTTTTTT
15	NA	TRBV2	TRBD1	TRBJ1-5	CASRAGTGPNQPQHF	TGTGCCAGCAGGGCTGGGACAGGGCCCAATCAGCCCCAGCATTTT
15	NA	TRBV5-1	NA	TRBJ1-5	CASSPVGSSNQPQHF	TGCGCCAGCAGCCCTGTTGGGTCTAGCAATCAGCCCCAGCATTTT
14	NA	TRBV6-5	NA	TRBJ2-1	CASSPLARYNEQFF	TGTGCCAGCAGCCCGCTGGCGAGGTACAATGAGCAGTTCTTC
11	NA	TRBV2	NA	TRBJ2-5	CASSEGETQYF	TGTGCCAGCAGTGAAGGAGAGACCCAGTACTTC
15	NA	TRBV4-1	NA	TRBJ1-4	CASSQAGQANEKLFF	TGCGCCAGCAGCCAAGCCGGGCAAGCTAATGAAAAACTGTTTTTT
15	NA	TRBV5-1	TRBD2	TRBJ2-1	CASSDGTSVYNEQFF	TGCGCCAGCAGCGATGGGACTAGCGTATACAATGAGCAGTTCTTC
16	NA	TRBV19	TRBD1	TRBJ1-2	CASSINPGQRLYGYTF	TGTGCCAGTAGTATCAATCCGGGACAGCGACTCTATGGCTACACCTTC
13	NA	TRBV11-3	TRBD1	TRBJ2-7	CASSLGQGNEQYF	TGTGCCAGCAGCTTAGGACAGGGGAACGAGCAGTACTTC
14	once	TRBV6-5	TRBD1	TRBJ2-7	CASSSPQGAYEQYF	TGTGCCAGCAGTTCCCCCCAGGGGGCCTACGAGCAGTACTTC
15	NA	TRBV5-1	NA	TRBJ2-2	CASSPSDYNTGELFF	TGCGCCAGCAGCCCGAGCGACTATAACACCGGGGAGCTGTTTTTT
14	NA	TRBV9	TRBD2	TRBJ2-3	CASSLRTRTDTQYF	TGTGCCAGCAGCCTGAGGACTAGAACAGATACGCAGTATTTT
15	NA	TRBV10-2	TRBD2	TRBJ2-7	CATGLAGQLSYEQYF	TGCGCCACCGGACTAGCGGGGCAGCTCTCCTACGAGCAGTACTTC
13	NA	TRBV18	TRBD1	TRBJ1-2	CASSPRDRAGYTF	TGTGCCAGCTCACCCCGGGACAGGGCTGGCTACACCTTC
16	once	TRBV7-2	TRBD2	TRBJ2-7	CASSSFATSGSPKVNF	TGTGCCAGCAGCTCGTTCGCCACGAGCGGGAGCCCTAAAGTCAACTTC
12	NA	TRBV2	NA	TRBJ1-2	CASSESANGYTF	TGTGCCAGCAGTGAATCAGCCAATGGCTACACCTTC
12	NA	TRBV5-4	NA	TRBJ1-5	CASSLEAGPQHF	TGTGCCAGCAGCTTGGAGGCAGGGCCCCAGCATTTT
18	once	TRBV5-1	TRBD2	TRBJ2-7	CASRFDRLYSGEIYEQYF	TGCGCCAGCAGATTTGACAGGCTGTATAGCGGGGAAATCTACGAGCAGTACTTC
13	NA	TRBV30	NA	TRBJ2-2	CAWSRRGPGELFF	TGTGCCTGGAGTAGAAGAGGGCCCGGGGAGCTGTTTTTT
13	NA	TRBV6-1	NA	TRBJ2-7	CASRRVNMGEQYF	TGTGCCAGCCGGCGAGTTAACATGGGAGAGCAGTACTTC
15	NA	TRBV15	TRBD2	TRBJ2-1	CATSRGTSGRGEQFF	TGTGCCACCAGCAGAGGGACTAGCGGAAGGGGGGAGCAGTTCTTC
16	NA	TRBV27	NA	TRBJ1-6	CASRKGGGSYNSPLHF	TGTGCCAGCAGAAAGGGGGGGGGTTCCTATAATTCACCCCTCCACTTT
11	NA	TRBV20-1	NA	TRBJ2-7	CSAHRSTEQYF	TGCAGTGCTCATCGGTCGACCGAGCAGTACTTC
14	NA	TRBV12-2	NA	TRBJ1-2	CASRANRAPYGYTF	TGTGCAAGTCGAGCGAACAGGGCACCCTATGGCTACACCTTC
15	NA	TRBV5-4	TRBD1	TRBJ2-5	CASSRDRGRPETQYF	TGTGCCAGCAGCCGAGACAGGGGGCGCCCGGAGACCCAGTACTTC
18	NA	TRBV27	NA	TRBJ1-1	CASSLRPSSQTMNTEAFF	TGTGCCAGCAGTTTACGTCCCTCATCACAGACCATGAACACTGAAGCTTTCTTT
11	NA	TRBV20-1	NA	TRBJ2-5	CSEQVQETQYF	TGCAGTGAACAGGTCCAAGAGACCCAGTACTTC
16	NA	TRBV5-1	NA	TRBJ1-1	CASSLFERRMNTEAFF	TGCGCCAGCAGCTTGTTTGAAAGGAGAATGAACACTGAAGCTTTCTTT
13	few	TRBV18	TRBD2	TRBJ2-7	CASSQGGRTEQYF	TGTGCCAGCTCACAGGGCGGGAGGACCGAGCAGTACTTC
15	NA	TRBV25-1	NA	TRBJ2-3	CASSASGSLTDTQYF	TGTGCCAGCAGTGCCTCGGGCTCCCTCACAGATACGCAGTATTTT
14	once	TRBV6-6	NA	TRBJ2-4	CASSPPRDKNIQYF	TGTGCCAGCAGCCCCCCCCGGGATAAAAACATTCAGTACTTC
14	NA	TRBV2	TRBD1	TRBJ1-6	CASSPTGNNSPLHF	TGTGCCAGCAGTCCGACAGGGAATAATTCACCCCTCCACTTT
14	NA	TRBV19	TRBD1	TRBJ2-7	CASSSGQGVYEQYF	TGTGCCAGTAGTTCGGGACAGGGGGTCTACGAGCAGTACTTC
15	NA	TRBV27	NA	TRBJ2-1	CASSFTPNSYNEQFF	TGTGCCAGCAGTTTTACTCCCAATTCCTACAATGAGCAGTTCTTC
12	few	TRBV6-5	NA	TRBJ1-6	CASSYGGSPLHF	TGTGCCAGCAGTTATGGGGGTTCACCCCTCCACTTT
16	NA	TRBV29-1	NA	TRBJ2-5	CSVEDLRGAGEETQYF	TGCAGCGTTGAAGATCTTAGAGGTGCAGGGGAGGAGACCCAGTACTTC
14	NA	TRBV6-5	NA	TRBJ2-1	CASSPGTPYNEQFF	TGTGCCAGCAGCCCTGGGACTCCCTACAATGAGCAGTTCTTC
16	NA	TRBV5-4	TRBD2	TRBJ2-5	CASRSTSGRRQETQYF	TGTGCCAGCAGGTCGACTAGCGGGAGAAGGCAAGAGACCCAGTACTTC
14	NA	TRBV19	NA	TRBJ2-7	CASSAADRSYEQYF	TGTGCCAGTAGTGCCGCGGATCGCTCCTACGAGCAGTACTTC
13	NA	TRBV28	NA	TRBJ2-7	CASSLGTEREQYF	TGTGCCAGCAGTTTGGGGACTGAGAGGGAGCAGTACTTC
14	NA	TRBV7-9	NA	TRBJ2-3	CASSLRPSTDTQYF	TGTGCCAGCAGCCTAAGGCCTAGCACAGATACGCAGTATTTT
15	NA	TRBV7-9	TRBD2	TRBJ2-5	CASSLDPGGQETQYF	TGTGCCAGCAGCTTAGATCCGGGGGGCCAAGAGACCCAGTACTTC
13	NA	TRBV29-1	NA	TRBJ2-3	CSVGPREEGTQYF	TGCAGCGTTGGGCCAAGGGAGGAGGGTACGCAGTATTTT
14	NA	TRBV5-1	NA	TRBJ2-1	CASSLSSSYNEQFF	TGCGCCAGCAGCTTAAGTAGCTCCTACAATGAGCAGTTCTTC
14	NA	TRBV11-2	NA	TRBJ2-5	CASSPTNVGETQYF	TGTGCCAGCAGCCCTACTAACGTGGGAGAGACCCAGTACTTC
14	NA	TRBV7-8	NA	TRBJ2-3	CASSLILGLGTQYF	TGTGCCAGCAGCTTAATTCTGGGGCTGGGTACGCAGTATTTT